This entry lists 17 T cell receptor beta chains sequenced from one sample in a study of OX40 agonist ivuxolimab in advanced cancers. The library was prepared using the immunoSEQ multiplex PCR assay. TCRdb carries this immuneACCESS record with in-frame sequences only. Its versions omit some clonotypes, under half of them owing to an unresolved V gene in the studies checked, with the rest unexplained. In all, the sample holds approximately 62,000 clones, and 88% of those were seen once. The ten largest account for roughly 5% of the sample. This material consisted of CD4+ or CD8+ T cells sorted from blood, taken in a trial of the OX40 agonist ivuxolimab. The receptors derive from an adult with an advanced solid tumor such as melanoma, head and neck, liver or kidney cancer.

This chain uses TRBV19 with TRBJ1-2; 7 nucleotides align to TRBD1. CDR1 LNHDA and CDR2 SQIVND come from the germline V gene (reference sequence). V lost 7 bases and J lost 1; bases outside the gene matches: 9. The CDR3 runs to 15 residues. The CDR3 loop reads CASNRPGDSNYGYTF. CDR3 DNA sequence: TGTGCCAGTAATCGACCGGGGGACAGTAACTATGGCTACACCTTC.

CDR3 nucleotides: TGCGCCAGCAGCGGGGGACTAGCGGGAGGGGATTACGAGCAGTACTTC. Residues: CASSGGLAGGDYEQYF. This sequence joins TRBV5-1 and TRBJ2-7; 16 nucleotides line up with TRBD2. The CDR3 covers 16 residues. Germline CDR1 is SGHRS and CDR2 is YFSETQ. The V segment lost 4 bases and the J segment 4 bases; nucleotides outside the gene matches: 5.

V gene TRBV18 combines with J gene TRBJ2-7; 11 bases are a match to TRBD2. Per the germline V gene, CDR1 is KGHSH and CDR2 is LQKENI. The CDR3 length is 15 residues. V dropped 3 bases and J dropped 6; count of bases not matched to a gene: 7. DNA for the CDR3: TGTGCCAGCTCACCCACTAGCGGGAGTTTCTCCGAGCAGTACTTC. This encodes CASSPTSGSFSEQYF.

Concerning this clone itself: Germline is not matched at one junction end, which may reflect a read error. CDR3 protein: CASSLERAGF. The CDR3 DNA sequence: TGTGCCAGCAGCTTAGAGAGGGCAGGCTTT. The chain couples TRBV7-9 to TRBJ1-6; the D is unclear. The CDR3 is made up of 10 amino acids. Germline assignment: CDR1 SEHNR and CDR2 FQNEAQ (reference sequence).

This clone was picked up one time. The J gene is TRBJ1-5, the V gene TRBV19, with a tentative D call TRBD1 (5 bases). Germline lookup yields CDR1 LNHDA and CDR2 SQIVND (reference sequence). The V end was cut by 6 bases, the J end by 3 bases, with 15 bases between. The CDR3 covers 15 residues. The CDR3 region is CASRSITGNNQPQHF. As DNA, the CDR3 is TGTGCCAGTAGGAGTATCACAGGAAACAATCAGCCCCAGCATTTT.

CDR3 in DNA: TGTGCCAGCAGCTTAGGGCAGGCTCACTCTGGAAACACCATATATTTT. It translates to CASSLGQAHSGNTIYF. This chain uses TRBV7-8 with TRBJ1-3; D uncertain. This CDR3 spans 16 amino acids. V was shortened by 1 base and J by 0 bases, with 10 bases between the two germline ends. CDR1 is SGHVS, CDR2 FQNEAQ, per germline.

The gene calls are TRBV28 and TRBJ1-5; TRBD1 is a possible D gene (6 bases). Per germline, CDR1 MDHEN and CDR2 SYDVKM. Trimming took off 4 bases at V and 6 bases at J, with 19 bases between the two ends. The CDR3 runs 16 residues. The CDR3 DNA reads TGTGCCAGCAGTTGGGAGGGAAGGGGAGGGGGTCAGCCCCAGCATTTT. This gives the protein CASSWEGRGGGQPQHF.

V usage is TRBV18 and J usage is TRBJ2-3; no reliable D call. The CDR3 consists of 14 residues. The germline CDR1 and CDR2 sequences are KGHSH and LQKENI. The V and J ends lost 3 bases and 4 bases respectively, with 11 bases between them. CDR3 bases: TGTGCCAGCTCACCTCGTTCTAATTCAGATACGCAGTATTTT. This translates into CASSPRSNSDTQYF.

The gene calls are TRBV14 and TRBJ1-1; D not certain. Germline V lookup: CDR1 SGHDN, CDR2 FVKESK. This CDR3 comprises 14 residues. Trimming cost V 0 bases and J 8 bases, with 13 bases left between them. CDR3 bases: TGTGCCAGCAGCCAAGAACCCAGACCCGACGAAGCTTTCTTT. Its translation is CASSQEPRPDEAFF. The complete variable domain, with remaining parts taken from reference TRBV14 and TRBJ1-1, reads EAGVTQFPSHSVIEKGQTVTLRCDPISGHDNLYWYRRVMGKEIKFLLHFVKESKQDESGMPNNRFLAERTGGTYSTLKVQPAELEDSGVYFCASSQEPRPDEAFFGQGTRLTVV.

The rearrangement uses TRBV7-2 and TRBJ2-7, with D perhaps matching TRBD1 (5 bases). From germline, CDR1 is SGHTA and CDR2 FQGNSA. This CDR3 contains 14 residues. V dropped 1 base and J dropped 2 bases, with 9 bases sitting between them. CDR3 residues: CASSLGTSTYEQYF. Written as DNA, the CDR3 is TGTGCCAGCAGCTTAGGGACAAGCACCTACGAGCAGTACTTC. The variable domain in full, with the rest retrieved from reference TRBV7-2 and TRBJ2-7, is GAGVSQSPSNKVTEKGKDVELRCDPISGHTALYWYRQSLGQGLEFLIYFQGNSAPDKSGLPSDRFSAERTGGSVSTLTIQRTQQEDSAVYLCASSLGTSTYEQYFGPGTRLTVT.

The gene calls are TRBV4-1 and TRBJ2-4, with 14 bases fitting TRBD2. V shed 3 bases and J 4 bases; nucleotides not matched to a gene: 5. The V gene's germline CDR1 is MGHRA and CDR2 YSYEKL. This CDR3 spans 17 amino acids. CDR3 sequence (DNA): TGCGCCAGCAGCCAGGCCAGACTAGCGGGGGGGAAAAACATTCAGTACTTC. As protein: CASSQARLAGGKNIQYF.

The V and J genes are TRBV28 and TRBJ2-1; D remains unclear. The CDR3 is 16 amino acids. Germline CDR1 is MDHEN and CDR2 is SYDVKM. The V and J ends lost 5 bases and 0 bases respectively, with 14 bases between them. As DNA, the CDR3 is TGTGCCAGCAGTACCTATACACCCAGCTCCTACAATGAGCAGTTCTTC. This encodes CASSTYTPSSYNEQFF.

V usage is TRBV4-3 and J usage is TRBJ2-2; D might be TRBD1 (5 bases). The germline V gene has CDR1 LGHNA and CDR2 YSLEER. Deletions cut 0 bases from V and 1 base from J, with 15 bases between. This CDR3 is built from 18 residues. The chain's CDR3 is CASSQDLGVRGNTGELFF. CDR3 bases: TGCGCCAGCAGCCAAGATTTAGGGGTTAGGGGGAACACCGGGGAGCTGTTTTTT.

J is TRBJ1-2 and V is TRBV13; D remains ambiguous. The CDR3 is 15 residues long. Germline values: CDR1 PRHDT, CDR2 FYEKMQ (reference sequence). V lost 5 bases, J lost 0 bases, and 13 bases lay in between. The CDR3 loop reads CASSRYSAANYGYTF. In DNA, the CDR3 is TGTGCCAGCAGCCGTTATTCGGCGGCTAACTATGGCTACACCTTC.

This chain connects TRBV19 to TRBJ1-2; 9 nucleotides align to TRBD1. The CDR3 is made up of 13 amino acids. Per the germline V gene, CDR1 is LNHDA and CDR2 is SQIVND (reference sequence). With V trimmed by 6 bases and J by 4 bases, 3 bases remained unmatched. The CDR3 loop is CASSRDRAYGYTF. The CDR3 coding sequence is TGTGCCAGTAGCCGGGACAGGGCCTATGGCTACACCTTC.

This CDR3 is CASRPPDRHNEQFF. DNA for the CDR3: TGTGCCAGCAGACCCCCGGACAGACACAATGAGCAGTTCTTC. The rearrangement links TRBV11-2 to TRBJ2-1, with D possibly matching TRBD1 (6 bases). Germline V gives CDR1 SGHAT, CDR2 FQNNGV. The ends were cut back, 6 bases at V and 5 bases at J, with 14 bases in the middle. The CDR3 runs to 14 residues.

The table lists this clone with a count of one. V is TRBV7-6 and J is TRBJ1-1; 9 bases align to TRBD1. Germline CDR1 and CDR2: SGHVS and FNYEAQ. The CDR3 loop spans 13 amino acids. With 2 bases clipped from V and 8 bases from J, the junction kept 3 bases outside the gene matches. This CDR3 is CASSLQGQGEAFF. CDR3 nucleotides: TGTGCCAGCAGCTTACAGGGACAGGGCGAAGCTTTCTTT.